A selection of T cell receptor beta chains follows, all from one sample in a study of blood T cell repertoires in COVID-19. Some clones are missing from TCRdb's copy, which holds only in-frame ones; the method was immunoSEQ multiplex PCR. In the table there are approximately 390,000 clones, around nine tenths of which are singletons. The specimen sequenced was PBMCs or T cells enriched from blood (not recorded which). The receptors here all came from a woman aged 45-59 years who had recovered from COVID-19. Each CDR3 is given with its conserved first and last residue. The D gene is left open where the match is weak. Size values are once, few and many counts, or a class for expanded clones, and some rows have none.

j_call: TRBJ1-1
d_call: -
clone_size: -
v_call: TRBV7-2
cdr3_aa: CASSPRVSNTEAFF
cdr3_nt: TGTGCCAGCAGCCCCAGGGTATCGAACACTGAAGCTTTCTTT

j_call: TRBJ1-4
d_call: TRBD1
clone_size: -
v_call: TRBV7-2
cdr3_aa: CASSSKHRGTNEKLFF
cdr3_nt: TGTGCCAGCAGCTCAAAACACAGGGGAACTAATGAAAAACTGTTTTTT

j_call: TRBJ2-5
d_call: TRBD2
clone_size: once
v_call: TRBV7-2
cdr3_aa: CASSPSGLQETQYF
cdr3_nt: TGTGCCAGCAGTCCTAGCGGACTTCAAGAGACCCAGTACTTC

j_call: TRBJ2-7
d_call: TRBD2
clone_size: once
v_call: TRBV3-1/TRBV3-2
cdr3_aa: CASSLRLANYSYEQYF
cdr3_nt: TGTGCCAGCAGCCTCAGACTAGCGAATTACTCCTACGAGCAGTACTTC

j_call: TRBJ1-6
d_call: -
clone_size: -
v_call: TRBV6-2/TRBV6-3
cdr3_aa: CASSYIGRISYNSPLHF
cdr3_nt: TGTGCCAGCAGTTACATCGGCAGGATCTCCTATAATTCACCCCTCCACTTT

j_call: TRBJ1-6
d_call: TRBD1
clone_size: -
v_call: TRBV11-2
cdr3_aa: CASSSGQVLHF
cdr3_nt: TGTGCCAGCAGCTCGGGACAGGTCCTCCACTTT

j_call: TRBJ2-7
d_call: TRBD1
clone_size: -
v_call: TRBV28
cdr3_aa: CASKRQGLIYEQYF
cdr3_nt: TGTGCCAGTAAAAGACAGGGGTTGATATACGAGCAGTACTTC

j_call: TRBJ2-3
d_call: TRBD2
clone_size: -
v_call: TRBV7-8
cdr3_aa: CASSLHPRLTSGGLDTQYF
cdr3_nt: TGTGCCAGCAGCCTACACCCCAGACTGACTAGCGGGGGTCTAGATACGCAGTATTTT

j_call: TRBJ2-2
d_call: -
clone_size: -
v_call: TRBV12-5
cdr3_aa: CASGLVLADRGHTGELFF
cdr3_nt: TGTGCTAGTGGTTTGGTACTGGCTGATAGGGGTCACACCGGGGAGCTGTTTTTT

j_call: TRBJ2-5
d_call: -
clone_size: -
v_call: TRBV19
cdr3_aa: CASSSGETQYF
cdr3_nt: TGTGCCAGTAGTTCCGGGGAGACCCAGTACTTC

j_call: TRBJ2-7
d_call: -
clone_size: -
v_call: TRBV27
cdr3_aa: CASGGHEQYF
cdr3_nt: TGTGCCAGCGGGGGCCACGAGCAGTACTTC

j_call: TRBJ1-6
d_call: -
clone_size: -
v_call: TRBV13
cdr3_aa: CASSRQNSYNSPLHF
cdr3_nt: TGTGCCAGCAGCCGACAGAACTCCTATAATTCACCCCTCCACTTT

j_call: TRBJ1-1
d_call: -
clone_size: -
v_call: TRBV14
cdr3_aa: CASSRQTGNTEAFF
cdr3_nt: TGTGCCAGCAGCCGTCAGACGGGGAACACTGAAGCTTTCTTT

j_call: TRBJ1-1
d_call: -
clone_size: -
v_call: TRBV6-5
cdr3_aa: CASSSPGNTEAFF
cdr3_nt: TGTGCCAGCAGTTCGCCAGGGAACACTGAAGCTTTCTTT

j_call: TRBJ1-4
d_call: -
clone_size: -
v_call: TRBV9
cdr3_aa: CASSVRQSDGKLFF
cdr3_nt: TGTGCCAGCAGCGTAAGACAGTCGGATGGAAAACTGTTTTTT

j_call: TRBJ2-1
d_call: -
clone_size: -
v_call: TRBV19
cdr3_aa: CASSIWGESNEQFF
cdr3_nt: TGTGCCAGTAGTATCTGGGGGGAAAGCAATGAGCAGTTCTTC

j_call: TRBJ2-7
d_call: TRBD1
clone_size: -
v_call: TRBV2
cdr3_aa: CASSEDRGYEQYF
cdr3_nt: TGTGCCAGCAGTGAAGACAGGGGCTACGAGCAGTACTTC

j_call: TRBJ2-3
d_call: TRBD1
clone_size: -
v_call: TRBV5-1
cdr3_aa: CASSGRGFETDTQYF
cdr3_nt: TGCGCCAGCAGCGGCAGGGGGTTTGAGACAGATACGCAGTATTTT

j_call: TRBJ1-1
d_call: -
clone_size: once
v_call: TRBV25-1
cdr3_aa: CASSEYGQGGTEAFF
cdr3_nt: TGTGCCAGCAGTGAATATGGGCAGGGAGGGACTGAAGCTTTCTTT

j_call: TRBJ1-1
d_call: TRBD1
clone_size: few
v_call: TRBV25-1
cdr3_aa: CASSEPTGRNTEAFF
cdr3_nt: TGTGCCAGCAGTGAACCGACAGGGAGGAACACTGAAGCTTTCTTT

j_call: TRBJ1-6
d_call: -
clone_size: -
v_call: TRBV3-1/TRBV3-2
cdr3_aa: CASSQDTRPVVPLHF
cdr3_nt: TGTGCCAGCAGCCAAGATACCAGGCCCGTGGTACCCCTCCACTTT

j_call: TRBJ1-1
d_call: TRBD1
clone_size: -
v_call: TRBV6-1
cdr3_aa: CASSEDRVKAFF
cdr3_nt: TGTGCCAGCAGTGAGGACAGGGTGAAAGCTTTCTTT

j_call: TRBJ1-1
d_call: -
clone_size: -
v_call: TRBV3-1/TRBV3-2
cdr3_aa: CASSRMGGTTEAFF
cdr3_nt: TGTGCCAGCAGCCGGATGGGGGGGACCACTGAAGCTTTCTTT

j_call: TRBJ2-3
d_call: -
clone_size: -
v_call: TRBV7-2
cdr3_aa: CASSLAGGTDTQYF
cdr3_nt: TGTGCCAGCTCCCTTGCCGGGGGCACAGATACGCAGTATTTT

j_call: TRBJ2-5
d_call: -
clone_size: -
v_call: TRBV19
cdr3_aa: CASTQWSTGHPQETQYF
cdr3_nt: TGTGCCAGTACTCAATGGTCGACAGGCCATCCCCAAGAGACCCAGTACTTC

j_call: TRBJ2-1
d_call: -
clone_size: -
v_call: TRBV27
cdr3_aa: CASSLSPGLGSYNEQFF
cdr3_nt: TGTGCCAGCAGTTTATCCCCAGGGCTGGGGTCCTACAATGAGCAGTTCTTC

j_call: TRBJ2-2
d_call: -
clone_size: -
v_call: TRBV6-5
cdr3_aa: CASCEGTGELFF
cdr3_nt: TGTGCCAGTTGTGAGGGTACCGGGGAGCTGTTTTTT

j_call: TRBJ1-3
d_call: -
clone_size: many
v_call: TRBV12-3/TRBV12-4
cdr3_aa: CAAARDSGNTIYF
cdr3_nt: TGTGCCGCTGCGAGGGACTCTGGAAACACCATATATTTT

j_call: TRBJ1-1
d_call: -
clone_size: once
v_call: TRBV29-1
cdr3_aa: CSVGDKAFF
cdr3_nt: TGCAGCGTTGGTGACAAAGCTTTCTTT

j_call: TRBJ1-2
d_call: TRBD1
clone_size: -
v_call: TRBV19
cdr3_aa: CASKGDRGYGYTF
cdr3_nt: TGTGCCAGTAAGGGGGACAGGGGGTATGGCTACACCTTC

j_call: TRBJ1-3
d_call: -
clone_size: -
v_call: TRBV3-1/TRBV3-2
cdr3_aa: CASSQGKGFGNTIYF
cdr3_nt: TGTGCCAGCAGCCAAGGGAAGGGGTTTGGAAACACCATATATTTT

j_call: TRBJ1-2
d_call: -
clone_size: few
v_call: TRBV2
cdr3_aa: CASSYRPGGYYGYTF
cdr3_nt: TGTGCCAGCAGTTACCGGCCCGGAGGGTACTATGGCTACACCTTC

j_call: TRBJ1-4
d_call: -
clone_size: -
v_call: TRBV6-2/TRBV6-3
cdr3_aa: CASSYLSPDEKLFF
cdr3_nt: TGTGCCAGCAGTTACTTGAGCCCGGATGAAAAACTGTTTTTT

j_call: TRBJ2-7
d_call: TRBD1
clone_size: -
v_call: TRBV4-3
cdr3_aa: CASSQESGTGGHEQYF
cdr3_nt: TGCGCCAGCAGCCAAGAGTCCGGGACAGGGGGTCACGAGCAGTACTTC

j_call: TRBJ2-1
d_call: TRBD1
clone_size: -
v_call: TRBV7-9
cdr3_aa: CASSPTGDTYNEQFF
cdr3_nt: TGTGCCAGCAGTCCGACAGGGGACACTTACAATGAGCAGTTCTTC

j_call: TRBJ1-1
d_call: -
clone_size: -
v_call: TRBV10-3
cdr3_aa: CAISDRGTEAFF
cdr3_nt: TGTGCCATCAGTGATCGGGGGACTGAAGCTTTCTTT

j_call: TRBJ2-7
d_call: TRBD1
clone_size: few
v_call: TRBV28
cdr3_aa: CASSKPGQSLRGQYF
cdr3_nt: TGTGCCAGCAGTAAGCCGGGACAGTCACTACGCGGGCAGTACTTC

j_call: TRBJ1-2
d_call: -
clone_size: -
v_call: TRBV7-2
cdr3_aa: CASSLAATANYGYTF
cdr3_nt: TGTGCCAGCAGCTTAGCTGCGACAGCTAACTATGGCTACACCTTC

j_call: TRBJ1-5
d_call: TRBD1
clone_size: few
v_call: TRBV10-3
cdr3_aa: CAISVSGGVQPQHF
cdr3_nt: TGTGCCATCAGTGTATCAGGGGGCGTTCAGCCCCAGCATTTT

j_call: TRBJ2-6
d_call: TRBD1
clone_size: -
v_call: TRBV5-1
cdr3_aa: CASSFRDRGQARSGANVLTF
cdr3_nt: TGCGCCAGCAGCTTCCGGGACAGGGGGCAGGCTCGGTCTGGGGCCAACGTCCTGACTTTC

j_call: TRBJ1-1
d_call: TRBD1
clone_size: -
v_call: TRBV27
cdr3_aa: CASSLNRGTEAFF
cdr3_nt: TGTGCCAGCAGTTTGAACAGGGGGACTGAAGCTTTCTTT

j_call: TRBJ2-3
d_call: TRBD2
clone_size: -
v_call: TRBV7-3
cdr3_aa: CASSPTSGGTDTQYF
cdr3_nt: TGTGCCAGCAGCCCTACTAGCGGCGGAACAGATACGCAGTATTTT

j_call: TRBJ1-2
d_call: -
clone_size: -
v_call: TRBV5-1
cdr3_aa: CASGEGGVTNYGYTF
cdr3_nt: TGCGCCAGCGGAGAAGGAGGGGTGACTAACTATGGCTACACCTTC

j_call: TRBJ1-1
d_call: TRBD1
clone_size: few
v_call: TRBV29-1
cdr3_aa: CSVGQGGGGTEAFF
cdr3_nt: TGCAGCGTTGGACAGGGAGGAGGGGGCACTGAAGCTTTCTTT

j_call: TRBJ1-1
d_call: -
clone_size: -
v_call: TRBV25-1
cdr3_aa: CASSELSDTEAFF
cdr3_nt: TGTGCCAGCAGTGAATTATCGGACACTGAAGCTTTCTTT

j_call: TRBJ1-2
d_call: TRBD1
clone_size: -
v_call: TRBV6-1
cdr3_aa: CASSERQGGNYGYTF
cdr3_nt: TGTGCCAGCAGTGAACGACAGGGAGGTAACTATGGCTACACCTTC

j_call: TRBJ1-2
d_call: -
clone_size: -
v_call: TRBV27
cdr3_aa: CASSFGGSKGYTF
cdr3_nt: TGTGCCAGCAGTTTCGGGGGATCGAAGGGCTACACCTTC

j_call: TRBJ1-1
d_call: -
clone_size: -
v_call: TRBV7-9
cdr3_aa: CASSPGVGTEAFF
cdr3_nt: TGTGCCAGCAGCCCAGGGGTAGGCACTGAAGCTTTCTTT

j_call: TRBJ2-7
d_call: -
clone_size: -
v_call: TRBV7-9
cdr3_aa: CASSPQVISYEQYF
cdr3_nt: TGTGCCAGCAGCCCCCAGGTGATCTCCTACGAGCAGTACTTC

j_call: TRBJ2-5
d_call: -
clone_size: -
v_call: TRBV28
cdr3_aa: CASTEAWPLETQYF
cdr3_nt: TGTGCCAGCACCGAGGCTTGGCCTTTGGAGACCCAGTACTTC

j_call: TRBJ2-7
d_call: -
clone_size: once
v_call: TRBV27
cdr3_aa: CASSLSGTGPYEQYF
cdr3_nt: TGTGCCAGCAGTTTATCTGGCACAGGTCCCTACGAGCAGTACTTC

j_call: TRBJ1-4
d_call: TRBD1
clone_size: once
v_call: TRBV5-5
cdr3_aa: CASSSGQAGEKLFF
cdr3_nt: TGTGCCAGCAGCTCGGGACAGGCGGGTGAAAAACTGTTTTTT

j_call: TRBJ2-1
d_call: TRBD2
clone_size: -
v_call: TRBV4-1
cdr3_aa: CASSPLLAGNHNEQFF
cdr3_nt: TGCGCCAGCAGTCCGCTTCTAGCGGGGAACCACAATGAGCAGTTCTTC

j_call: TRBJ1-4
d_call: -
clone_size: once
v_call: TRBV6-2/TRBV6-3
cdr3_aa: CASSQTGGIGKLFF
cdr3_nt: TGTGCCAGCAGTCAGACAGGCGGCATCGGAAAACTGTTTTTT

j_call: TRBJ1-3
d_call: -
clone_size: -
v_call: TRBV18
cdr3_aa: CASSPDWSSGNTIYF
cdr3_nt: TGTGCCAGCTCACCCGACTGGAGCTCTGGAAACACCATATATTTT

j_call: TRBJ1-2
d_call: TRBD1
clone_size: once
v_call: TRBV28
cdr3_aa: CASSEPTGSRGYTF
cdr3_nt: TGTGCCAGCAGTGAGCCGACAGGGAGTCGGGGCTACACCTTC